These 20 T cell receptor beta chains share one sample of origin, sequenced in a study of T-cell memory formation after mild COVID-19. TCRdb reanalysed the 5' RACE reads using MiXCR and keeps one entry per CDR3 protein. The profile covers about 430,000 distinct CDR3 sequences, with roughly 18% appearing a single time and about 22% taken by the ten largest. The specimen sequenced was PBMCs or a T cell subset sorted from them (not recorded which). These receptors originate from a man between 18 and 35 years old who had mild COVID-19 (a few samples of this study predate the infection). Cell type and time point are not known.

The genes are TRBV7-9 and TRBJ1-1; D may be TRBD1 (5 bases). This CDR3 has 12 amino acids. The germline CDR1 and CDR2 sequences are SEHNR and FQNEAQ (reference sequence). Deletions cut 4 bases from V and 14 bases from J, with 17 bases between. CDR3 nucleotide sequence: TGTGCCAGCAGCTCGGCGTCGTCGGGGGTCTTCTTT. Encoded protein: CASSSASSGVFF.

Written as DNA, the CDR3 is TGTGCCAGCAGTCCTCTTAGGAACAATGAGCAGTTCTTC. Protein sequence: CASSPLRNNEQFF. The V and J genes are TRBV2 and TRBJ2-1; D gene ambiguous. The germline gives CDR1 SNHLY, CDR2 FYNNEI. This CDR3 region has 13 residues. Trimming pared 5 bases from V and 5 bases from J, leaving 10 bases between.

Only a few counts were recorded for this clonotype. The chain links TRBV15 to TRBJ1-2; TRBD1 agrees at 7 bases. The CDR3 sequence is 16 residues long. J gave up 5 bases and V 6 bases, and 15 bases lay outside the gene matches. Germline V CDR1 and CDR2: LNHNV, YYDKDF (reference sequence). The CDR3 loop reads CATSAGRTGLLYGYTF. DNA of the CDR3: TGTGCCACCAGTGCGGGCCGGACAGGTTTGTTATATGGCTACACCTTC.

This clonotype occurred a few times. The rearrangement uses TRBV5-1 and TRBJ2-4; TRBD1 matches 8 bases. The CDR3 is 15 residues long. V shed 5 bases and J 1 base; nucleotides not matched to a gene: 5. Per germline, CDR1 SGHRS and CDR2 YFSETQ. Here the CDR3 reads CASRGQGGAKNIQYF. The CDR3 coding sequence is TGCGCCAGCAGAGGACAGGGCGGGGCCAAAAACATTCAGTACTTC.

The chain has TRBV4-1 and TRBJ1-5, with D uncertain. This CDR3 spans 13 amino acids. Germline V gene lookup returns CDR1 MGHRA and CDR2 YSYEKL. Trimming left V 1 base short and J 10 bases short, with 11 bases between. CDR3 coding DNA: TGCGCCAGCAGCCAAGGGGGTACCAAACCCCAGCATTTT. Amino acid sequence: CASSQGGTKPQHF.

This clonotype was observed a few times. The chain carries TRBV6-2 or TRBV6-3 and TRBJ1-5; the match to TRBD1 covers 10 bases. The CDR3 loop spans 16 amino acids. Germline V gene lookup returns CDR1 MNHEY and CDR2 SVGEGT. J was trimmed by 6 bases and V by 5 bases; bases with no gene match: 10. The CDR3 reads CASSRLTGGLAQPQHF. In DNA form, the CDR3 reads TGTGCCAGCAGTCGCCTGACAGGGGGCTTAGCTCAGCCCCAGCATTTT.

This clonotype turned up a few times. The chain combines TRBV7-7 with TRBJ2-1; D call uncertain. This CDR3 contains 13 residues. Per germline, CDR1 SSHAT and CDR2 FNYEAQ (reference sequence). The ends were cut back, 0 bases at V and 6 bases at J, with 6 bases in the middle. The CDR3 protein is CASSLAGTNEQFF. CDR3 in DNA: TGTGCCAGCAGCTTAGCGGGAACCAATGAGCAGTTCTTC. Together with reference TRBV7-7 and TRBJ2-1, the CDR3 gives the full variable domain: GAGVSQSPRYKVTKRGQDVTLRCDPISSHATLYWYQQALGQGPEFLTYFNYEAQPDKSGLPSDRFSAERPEGSISTLTIQRTEQRDSAMYRCASSLAGTNEQFFGPGTRLTVL.

The chain couples TRBV6-2 or TRBV6-3 to TRBJ1-6; 8 bases fit TRBD1. Trimming took 1 base from V and 9 from J; bases not matched to a gene: 5. The CDR3 totals 15 residues. Germline loops: CDR1 MNHEY, CDR2 SVGEGT. The DNA of the CDR3 is TGTGCCAGCAGTTACTGGGGGACAGGTACTTCACCCCTCCACTTT. Translating it yields CASSYWGTGTSPLHF.

The chain joins TRBV14 to TRBJ2-2, with 7 bases lining up with TRBD1. CDR3 length: 14 residues. V trimming: 4 bases; J trimming: 4 bases; junction bases outside the gene matches: 3. Germline-derived CDR1 and CDR2 are SGHDN and FVKESK. The CDR3 DNA follows: TGTGCCAGCAGCCGACAGGGTACCACCGGGGAGCTGTTTTTT. Encoded protein: CASSRQGTTGELFF. The variable domain in full, with the rest retrieved from reference TRBV14 and TRBJ2-2, is EAGVTQFPSHSVIEKGQTVTLRCDPISGHDNLYWYRRVMGKEIKFLLHFVKESKQDESGMPNNRFLAERTGGTYSTLKVQPAELEDSGVYFCASSRQGTTGELFFGEGSRLTVL.

The CDR3 protein is CASSVVSSGANVLTF. The CDR3 DNA sequence: TGTGCCAGCAGCGTAGTTTCCTCTGGGGCCAACGTCCTGACTTTC. V usage is TRBV9 and J usage is TRBJ2-6; no firm D call. Germline V gene lookup returns CDR1 SGDLS and CDR2 YYNGEE. The V gene lost 0 bases and the J gene lost 0 bases, with 4 bases spanning the gap. The CDR3 spans 15 residues.

The chain combines TRBV6-1 with TRBJ2-7; TRBD1 might be the D (6 bases). Between the trimmed V and J ends, which lost 2 bases and 7 bases, there was a span of 15 bases. CDR1 and CDR2 (germline): MNHNS, SASEGT. The CDR3 loop spans 14 amino acids. The DNA of the CDR3 is TGTGCCAGCAGTGAACTAACAGGGCCAAGGGAGCAGTACGTC. Encoded protein: CASSELTGPREQYV.

There are a few counts of this clonotype. The chain has TRBV7-9 and TRBJ2-5, with 10 nucleotides matching TRBD1. This CDR3 contains 16 residues. V trimming: 3 bases; J trimming: 2 bases; junction bases outside the gene matches: 6. Germline loops: CDR1 SEHNR, CDR2 FQNEAQ (reference sequence). CDR3: CASSFGDRGQQETQYF. The CDR3 region has the DNA TGTGCCAGCAGCTTTGGGGACAGGGGACAGCAAGAGACCCAGTACTTC.

The V call is TRBV12-3 or TRBV12-4, the J call TRBJ1-5; D gene ambiguous. Between the trimmed V and J ends, which lost 4 bases and 11 bases, there was a span of 12 bases. The CDR3 contains 12 residues. Here the CDR3 DNA reads TGTGCCAGCAGTTCCCCGAGTCGGGCCCAGCATTTT. Translated, it gives CASSSPSRAQHF.

There are many counts of this clonotype. The chain has TRBV6-6 and TRBJ2-5; 8 nucleotides line up with TRBD1. This CDR3 has 13 amino acids. Losses at the gene ends were 5 bases for V and 5 bases for J; bases not matched to a gene: 4. Germline values: CDR1 MNHNY, CDR2 SVGAGI (reference sequence). CDR3 bases: TGTGCCAGCAGTCCCACAGGGGGTGAGACCCAGTACTTC. It encodes CASSPTGGETQYF.

This clonotype was seen more than once but under ten times. The V call is TRBV5-6, the J call TRBJ2-1; tentative D call: TRBD1 (5 bases). The CDR3 extends over 14 amino acids. Germline CDR1 SGHDT, CDR2 YYEEEE. V dropped 1 base and J dropped 6 bases, with 11 bases sitting between them. CDR3 protein: CASSLLDRVNEQFF. CDR3 sequence (DNA): TGTGCCAGCAGCTTGCTTGACAGAGTCAATGAGCAGTTCTTC.

Only one count was recorded for this clonotype. J is TRBJ2-1 and V is TRBV2, with 10 nucleotides matching TRBD2. Trimming removed 6 bases from V and 5 bases from J; junction bases left unmatched: 7. This CDR3 is built from 15 residues. Per the germline V gene, CDR1 is SNHLY and CDR2 is FYNNEI. CDR3 sequence: CASRQGLARNNEQFF. DNA of the CDR3: TGTGCCAGCAGGCAGGGACTAGCGCGGAACAATGAGCAGTTCTTC.

V usage is TRBV4-1 and J usage is TRBJ1-6; the D is unclear. The V end lost 0 bases, the J end lost 0 bases, and 12 bases lay between the germline ends. In germline, CDR1 is MGHRA, CDR2 YSYEKL. The CDR3 consists of 18 residues. The CDR3, as DNA: TGCGCCAGCAGCCAAGATCGGCCGACCTTCTCCTATAATTCACCCCTCCACTTT. It codes for CASSQDRPTFSYNSPLHF.

In this sample, this clonotype turned up a few times. The rearrangement uses TRBV7-6 and TRBJ2-6; either TRBD1 or TRBD2 may fit D (5 bases each). This CDR3 has 15 residues. Per the germline V gene, CDR1 is SGHVS and CDR2 is FNYEAQ. With 1 base removed from V and 8 bases from J, the gap between germline ends came to 12 bases. The CDR3 DNA reads as TGTGCCAGCAGCTTAGATCTGGGGGTCACCAACGTCCTGACTTTC. Translating it yields CASSLDLGVTNVLTF.

In this sample, this clonotype turned up a few times. The J gene is TRBJ1-1, the V gene TRBV10-3; perhaps TRBD1 as D (6 bases). V was clipped by 7 bases and J by 0 bases, with 12 bases between them. This CDR3 region has 14 residues. Germline assignment: CDR1 ENHRY and CDR2 SYGVKD. CDR3 coding DNA: TGTGCCATCACGAGGGGGGGCCTGAACACTGAAGCTTTCTTT. Translated: CAITRGGLNTEAFF.

The table lists this clonotype with a few counts. The chain is built from TRBV6-5 and TRBJ1-5, with D possibly matching TRBD1 (6 bases). The CDR3 loop spans 15 amino acids. With 5 bases removed from V and 4 bases from J, the gap between germline ends came to 15 bases. Germline V lookup: CDR1 MNHEY, CDR2 SVGAGI. The CDR3 region has the DNA TGTGCCAGCAGTCGGGGGTTAACAGGGAATCAGCCCCAGCATTTT. This gives the protein CASSRGLTGNQPQHF.